This TCR beta chain was recovered during a study of Graves' ophthalmopathy and Graves' hyperthyroidism (dated by TCRdb to the late 2010s). Regarding the complete study: Peripheral blood samples were taken at the time of initial diagnosis, before any treatment was given. The study used TCR beta repertoire signatures to distinguish Graves' ophthalmopathy from Graves' hyperthyroidism and to predict progression to ophthalmopathy. In total, 135 blood samples were TCR-sequenced: some 40 ophthalmopathy, around 75 hyperthyroidism and approximately 17 hyperthyroidism-to-ophthalmopathy patients. To explore V-J signatures distinguishing ophthalmopathy from hyperthyroidism, a discovery set of 100 patients (about 41 ophthalmopathy, over 55 stable hyperthyroidism) was enrolled. The independent validation cohort included roughly 19 hyperthyroidism patients plus 17 patients who later progressed from hyperthyroidism to ophthalmopathy. In about six hyperthyroidism patients, the T-cell repertoires found in thyroid tissue were compared with those found in blood. Following sampling, methimazole starting at 30 mg daily was administered to hyperthyroidism patients, and high-dose intravenous methylprednisolone was administered to ophthalmopathy patients.

In the germline V gene (reference sequence), CDR1 corresponds to GTSNPN and CDR2 to SVGIG. Between the V and J ends, shortened by 6 bases and 1 base respectively, the junction contains 9 bases. The CDR3 holds 12 amino acids from the cysteine to the phenylalanine. Here the CDR3 DNA is all that survives: 36 bases in frame from base 1. Ophthalmopathy patients had moderately to severely active disease, Clinical Activity Score of at least 3, NOSPECS grade of at least 4, and disease duration under 3 months. Patients with other autoimmune diseases, uncontrolled infections, pregnancy or lactation were excluded. Diagnosis relied on clinical symptoms, serum thyroxine, TRAb, thyroid ultrasound and orbital computed tomography. Ficoll-Paque density gradient centrifugation was used to isolate PBMCs from around 10 ml of fresh peripheral blood. Total RNA was extracted with Trizol reagent and quality-checked on an Agilent 2100 Bioanalyzer.

Overall study outcomes, separate from this receptor: Most expanded thyroid clonotypes with a frequency above 0.001 also appeared in blood, which suggests that blood repertoires may reflect the immune response in the thyroid. The 13-signature model separated ophthalmopathy from stable hyperthyroidism with approximately 90% sensitivity and less than 83% specificity in cross-validation, and 80%/75% in the test set. Sample size was not predetermined statistically, and investigators were not blinded to group allocation. In validation, the model predicted ophthalmopathy progression with more than 55% sensitivity and roughly 72% specificity; fewer than 15 predicted patients were CT-confirmed with GO in a median of roughly 6.8 months.

For repertoire sequencing, the TCR beta CDR3 regions were amplified from RNA transcripts. HTBI primers and the Qiagen OneStep RT-PCR kit were used in a first-round RT-PCR, which was followed by a second-round multiplex PCR, size selection and purification. The libraries underwent paired-end sequencing with 100 bp reads on an Illumina HiSeq2000. The original pipeline was this. SOAPnuke was used for read processing, and reads with adapters, uncalled bases, a mean Phred below 15, or no exact constant-primer or identifier match were discarded. COPE v1.2.5 was used to merge the high-quality paired reads. Each unique nucleotide sequence was treated as a clonotype, and MiTCR v1.1 was used to align the clonotypes to the IMGT TRB V, D and J references. The analysis was limited to V-J combinations with a frequency above 0.0001, which together covered roughly 99% of the repertoires. For each V-J combination, a TCR clonal expansion and chaos score was defined as the ratio of F50 clonal expansion to chaos observed in the TCRdist matrix. Welch's t-statistics and random forest were used to reduce the features to about 14 V-J combinations, which were then used as input to a naive Bayes classifier. The Morisita-Horn index was used to measure how similar the thyroid and blood repertoires were. TCRdb took the public reads, trimmed them with fastp at Q25, ran MiXCR for clone calling and kept in-frame beta chains. Entries that share a CDR3 protein sequence are merged under the most common genes and DNA. TCRdb assigned the V and J calls; the authors' analysis was not used. Across this sample there are 200,000 to 300,000 distinct CDR3 sequences, with 45% seen only once. Around half of the sample is in the top ten clones.

Remarks on this clonotype: Its antigen remains undetermined. No much larger clone exists at a distance of one base, and base qualities are not known.

This sequence uses TRBV30 and TRBJ1-1; confidence is insufficient to name the D gene. The sequenced material came from peripheral blood. The clonotype comes from an adult man with Graves' ophthalmopathy. The nucleotide sequence is TGTGCCTGTCTACAGCAGAACACTGAAGCTTTCTTT. Translated, this gives CACLQQNTEAFF.